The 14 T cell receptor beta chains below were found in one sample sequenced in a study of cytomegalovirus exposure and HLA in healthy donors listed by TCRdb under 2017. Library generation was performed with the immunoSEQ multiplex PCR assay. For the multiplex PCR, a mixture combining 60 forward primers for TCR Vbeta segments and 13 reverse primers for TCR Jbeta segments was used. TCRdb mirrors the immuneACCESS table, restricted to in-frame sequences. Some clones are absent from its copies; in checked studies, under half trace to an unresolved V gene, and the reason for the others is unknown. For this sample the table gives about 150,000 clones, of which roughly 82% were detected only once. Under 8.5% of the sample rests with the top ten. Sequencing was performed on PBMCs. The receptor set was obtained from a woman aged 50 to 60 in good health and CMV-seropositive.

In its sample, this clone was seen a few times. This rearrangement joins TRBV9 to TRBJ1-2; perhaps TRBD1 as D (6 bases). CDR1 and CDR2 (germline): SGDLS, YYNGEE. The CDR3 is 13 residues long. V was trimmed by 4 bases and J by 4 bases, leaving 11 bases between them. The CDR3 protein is CASSRSGVYGYTF. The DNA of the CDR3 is TGTGCCAGCAGCCGGTCAGGGGTCTATGGCTACACCTTC.

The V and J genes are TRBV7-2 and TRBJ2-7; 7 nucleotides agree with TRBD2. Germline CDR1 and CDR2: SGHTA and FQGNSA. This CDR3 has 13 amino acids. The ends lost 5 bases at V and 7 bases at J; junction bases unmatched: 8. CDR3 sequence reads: CASSRDYDGEQYF. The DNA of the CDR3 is TGTGCCAGCAGCAGGGACTACGATGGAGAGCAGTACTTC.

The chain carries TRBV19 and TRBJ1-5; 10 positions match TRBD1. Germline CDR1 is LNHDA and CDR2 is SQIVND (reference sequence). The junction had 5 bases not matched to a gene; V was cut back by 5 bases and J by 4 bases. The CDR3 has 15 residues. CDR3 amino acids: CASSLGQGWNQPQHF. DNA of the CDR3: TGTGCCAGTAGTTTGGGACAGGGGTGGAATCAGCCCCAGCATTTT.

In DNA, the CDR3 is TGTGCCAGCAGTACCGACGGGACAGGGAACTATGGCTACACCTTC. Amino acids: CASSTDGTGNYGYTF. The chain carries TRBV6-5 and TRBJ1-2; TRBD1 matches 9 bases. V lost 5 bases to trimming and J lost 2 bases; unmatched junction nucleotides: 6. Germline V gene data show CDR1 as MNHEY and CDR2 as SVGAGI. This CDR3 is built from 15 residues.

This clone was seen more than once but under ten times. The CDR3: CASRSGTGSHEQYF. As DNA, the CDR3 is TGTGCCAGCAGGTCCGGGACAGGGTCACACGAGCAGTACTTC. This chain uses TRBV7-9 with TRBJ2-7, with 9 bases aligning to TRBD1. Trimming at V came to 6 bases and at J to 5 bases, leaving 8 bases not matched to a gene. The CDR3 extends over 14 amino acids. CDR1 is SEHNR, CDR2 FQNEAQ, per germline (reference sequence). The variable domain in full, with the rest retrieved from reference TRBV7-9 and TRBJ2-7, is DTGVSQNPRHKITKRGQNVTFRCDPISEHNRLYWYRQTLGQGPEFLTYFQNEAQLEKSRLLSDRFSAERPKGSFSTLEIQRTEQGDSAMYLCASRSGTGSHEQYFGPGTRLTVT.

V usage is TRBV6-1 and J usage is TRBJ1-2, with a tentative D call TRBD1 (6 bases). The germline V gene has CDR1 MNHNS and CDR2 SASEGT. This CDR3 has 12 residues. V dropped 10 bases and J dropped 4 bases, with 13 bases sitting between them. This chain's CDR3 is CANGTPIYGYTF. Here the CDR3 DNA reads TGTGCCAACGGGACACCTATCTATGGCTACACCTTC.

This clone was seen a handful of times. This CDR3 is CASSLNGNTNEKLFF. The CDR3 nucleotides read TGTGCCAGCAGCTTAAACGGGAATACCAATGAAAAACTGTTTTTT. V and J are TRBV7-6 and TRBJ1-4; no clear D gene. Germline V lookup: CDR1 SGHVS, CDR2 FNYEAQ. Trimming took off 2 bases at V and 5 bases at J, with 12 bases between the two ends. The CDR3 is made up of 15 amino acids.

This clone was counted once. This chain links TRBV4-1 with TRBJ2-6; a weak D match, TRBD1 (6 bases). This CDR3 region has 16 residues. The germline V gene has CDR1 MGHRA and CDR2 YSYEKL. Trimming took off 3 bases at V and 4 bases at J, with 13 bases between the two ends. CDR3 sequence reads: CASSQARGSGANVLTF. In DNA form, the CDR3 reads TGCGCCAGCAGCCAGGCCAGGGGCTCCGGGGCCAACGTCCTGACTTTC.

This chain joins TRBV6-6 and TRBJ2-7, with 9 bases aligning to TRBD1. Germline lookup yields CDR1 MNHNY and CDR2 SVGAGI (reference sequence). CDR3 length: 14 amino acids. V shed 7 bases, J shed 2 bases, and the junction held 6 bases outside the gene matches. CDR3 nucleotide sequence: TGTGCCAGCACTAGGGACAGGGTGACCTACGAGCAGTACTTC. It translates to CASTRDRVTYEQYF.

The CDR3 reads CASSVQGVGAAFF. Written as DNA, the CDR3 is TGTGCCAGCAGCGTACAGGGGGTCGGGGCAGCTTTCTTT. V usage is TRBV25-1 and J usage is TRBJ1-1; TRBD1 agrees at 8 bases. The CDR3 is made up of 13 amino acids. Per germline, CDR1 MGHDK and CDR2 SYGVNS. V was pared by 6 bases and J by 10 bases, with 10 bases of the junction left unmatched.

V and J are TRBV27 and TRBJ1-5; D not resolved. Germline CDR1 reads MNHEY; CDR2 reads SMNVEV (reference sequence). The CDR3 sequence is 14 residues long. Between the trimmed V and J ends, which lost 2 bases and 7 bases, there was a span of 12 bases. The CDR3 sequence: CASSLGRTRQPQHF. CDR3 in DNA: TGTGCCAGCAGTTTAGGGAGGACCAGACAGCCCCAGCATTTT.

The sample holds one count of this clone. CDR3 region: CASSEPRDTPNTEAFF. CDR3 nucleotide sequence: TGTGCCAGCAGTGAACCCCGGGACACCCCGAACACTGAAGCTTTCTTT. The chain carries TRBV2 and TRBJ1-1, with a tentative D call TRBD1 (6 bases). V lost 2 bases and J 1 base, leaving 14 bases between the germline ends. The CDR3 covers 16 residues. Per germline, CDR1 SNHLY and CDR2 FYNNEI.

CDR3 amino acids: CASSQVFGQGSYEQYF. CDR3 sequence (DNA): TGCGCCAGCAGCCAAGTGTTTGGACAGGGCTCCTACGAGCAGTACTTC. The rearrangement joins TRBV4-3 to TRBJ2-5, with TRBD1 matching 8 bases. The DNA matches TRBJ2-7 better at its end, which makes the J call doubtful. Germline V lookup: CDR1 LGHNA, CDR2 YSLEER. The CDR3 contains 16 residues.

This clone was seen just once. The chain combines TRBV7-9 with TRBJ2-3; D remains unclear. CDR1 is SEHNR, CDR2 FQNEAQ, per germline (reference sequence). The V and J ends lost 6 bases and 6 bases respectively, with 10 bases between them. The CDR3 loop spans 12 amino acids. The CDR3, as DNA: TGTGCCAGCAGTTTATCTACCGATACGCAGTATTTT. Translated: CASSLSTDTQYF.